This record concerns one TCR beta chain sequence. Antigen unknown. At one end the junction does not follow the germline gene, possibly because of a read error. The source of the sample is a study of OX40 agonist ivuxolimab in advanced cancers. General study results and limits: CD4+ and CD8+ T cells in blood underwent clonal expansion by week 6 at 0.1 to 3.0 mg/kg.

This CDR3 region has 11 residues. Per germline, CDR1 LNHDA and CDR2 SQIVND (reference sequence). No patient had autoimmune disease or received systemic immunosuppression. Blood sampling took place at baseline, cycle 4 day 1, and cycle 7 day 1. Here immunoSEQ multiplex PCR was the method, and the copy in TCRdb shows in-frame clones only, minus some. The sample consists of tens of thousands of clones, about four fifths of them appearing once. The sequence was collected from an adult with an advanced solid tumor such as melanoma, head and neck, liver or kidney cancer. The chain joins TRBV19 to TRBJ1-2, with 7 bases lining up with TRBD1. The sequenced sample was CD4+ or CD8+ T cells sorted from blood, obtained in a trial of the OX40 agonist ivuxolimab. The CDR3 loop reads CGTRGVVGYTF. The CDR3 DNA is TGCGGAACCAGGGGGGTCGTTGGCTACACCTTC.